This T cell receptor (beta chain) originates from a study of tumor-infiltrating lymphocytes in primary liver carcinoma. Co-extraction of both nucleic acids (RNA and DNA) used about 18-31 mg of unsorted bulk tissue. Each participant had primary liver carcinoma, and surgical resection was the treatment. Germline V lookup: CDR1 SGHAT, CDR2 FQNNGV. The CDR3 is 17 amino acids long, termini counted. A primer matching the constant region was used to make TCR beta cDNA from 500 ng of total RNA. TCR beta libraries came from three nested multiplex PCR rounds using slightly modified ARM-PCR. The study ran its first two PCR rounds for approximately 10 cycles each, using TRBV1-TRBV30 forward primers and a C-beta reverse primer. TCRdb used MiXCR to reprocess the multiplex PCR reads, holding one entry per CDR3 protein. The data contain almost 45,000 distinct CDR3 sequences, more than 60% of them singletons. Comment on this clonotype: The CDR3 does not end in the conserved phenylalanine or tryptophan, so this is likely a read error. The DNA is left out, because the CDR3 cannot be placed on it with certainty; the CDR3 is given as TCRdb lists it.

Sequenced material: tumor-adjacent normal liver tissue. The receptor was derived from a woman aged 25-40 years with primary liver carcinoma and hepatitis B virus infection. V gene TRBV11-2 combines with J gene TRBJ2-7; the table calls TRBD1, which could not be checked here. The chain's CDR3 is CASSPYTGTGASYEQHI.